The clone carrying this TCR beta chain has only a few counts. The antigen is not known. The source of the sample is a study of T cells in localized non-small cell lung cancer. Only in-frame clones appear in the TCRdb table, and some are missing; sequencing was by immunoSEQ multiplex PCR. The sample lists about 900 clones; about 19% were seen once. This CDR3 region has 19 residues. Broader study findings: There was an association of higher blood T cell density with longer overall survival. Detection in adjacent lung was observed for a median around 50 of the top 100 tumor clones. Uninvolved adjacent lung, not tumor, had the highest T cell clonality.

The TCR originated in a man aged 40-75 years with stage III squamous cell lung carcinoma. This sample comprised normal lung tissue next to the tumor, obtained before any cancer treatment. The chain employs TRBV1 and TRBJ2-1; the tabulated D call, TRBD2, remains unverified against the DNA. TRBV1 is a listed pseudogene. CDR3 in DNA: TGCGCCAGCAGCCAATCCAACATACGAATAGCGGGAGTTGTAGATGAGCAGTTCTTC. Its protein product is CASSQSNIRIAGVVDEQFF.